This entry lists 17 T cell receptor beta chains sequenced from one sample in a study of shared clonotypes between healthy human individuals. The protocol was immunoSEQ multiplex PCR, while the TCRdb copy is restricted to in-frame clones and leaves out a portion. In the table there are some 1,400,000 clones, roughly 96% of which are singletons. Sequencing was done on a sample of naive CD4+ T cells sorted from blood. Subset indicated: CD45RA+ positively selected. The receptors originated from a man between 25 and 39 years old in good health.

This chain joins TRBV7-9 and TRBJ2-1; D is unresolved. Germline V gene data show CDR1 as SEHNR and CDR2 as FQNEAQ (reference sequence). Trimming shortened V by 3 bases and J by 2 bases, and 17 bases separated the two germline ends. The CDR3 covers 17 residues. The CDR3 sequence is CASSFGGQSFTYNEQFF. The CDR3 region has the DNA TGTGCCAGCAGCTTTGGTGGGCAAAGCTTCACCTACAATGAGCAGTTCTTC.

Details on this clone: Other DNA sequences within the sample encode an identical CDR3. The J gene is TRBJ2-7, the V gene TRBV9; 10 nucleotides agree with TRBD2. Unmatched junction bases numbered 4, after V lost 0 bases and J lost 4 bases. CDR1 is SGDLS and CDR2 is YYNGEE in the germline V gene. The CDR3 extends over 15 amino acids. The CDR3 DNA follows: TGTGCCAGCAGCGTAGAAGCGGGAGGGGGTTACGAGCAGTACTTC. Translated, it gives CASSVEAGGGYEQYF.

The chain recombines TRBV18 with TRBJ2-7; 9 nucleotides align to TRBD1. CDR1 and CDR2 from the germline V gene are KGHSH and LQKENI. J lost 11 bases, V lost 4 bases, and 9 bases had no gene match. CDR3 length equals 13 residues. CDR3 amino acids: CASSRTGVEQKYF. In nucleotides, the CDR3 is TGTGCCAGCTCACGGACAGGGGTCGAGCAGAAGTACTTC.

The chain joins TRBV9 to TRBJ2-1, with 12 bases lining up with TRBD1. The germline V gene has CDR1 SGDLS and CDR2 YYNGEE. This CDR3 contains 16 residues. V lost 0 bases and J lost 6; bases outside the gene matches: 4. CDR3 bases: TGTGCCAGCAGCGTAGGTCTGGGACAGGGGGCCAATGAGCAGTTCTTC. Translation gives CASSVGLGQGANEQFF.

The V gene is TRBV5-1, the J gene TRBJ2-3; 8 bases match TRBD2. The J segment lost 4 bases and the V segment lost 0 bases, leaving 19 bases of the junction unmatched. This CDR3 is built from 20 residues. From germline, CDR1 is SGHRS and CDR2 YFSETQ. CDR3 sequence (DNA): TGCGCCAGCAGCTTGGAACCACTAGGGCTAGCGGGCAGCGGTGCAGATACGCAGTATTTT. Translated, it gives CASSLEPLGLAGSGADTQYF.

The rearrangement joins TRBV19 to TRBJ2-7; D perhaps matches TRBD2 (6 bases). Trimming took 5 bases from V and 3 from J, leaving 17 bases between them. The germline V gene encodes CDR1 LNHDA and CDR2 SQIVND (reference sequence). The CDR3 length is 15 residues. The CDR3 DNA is TGTGCCAGTAGTGGGGTAAGCCTAGCGTTCTACGAGCAGTACTTC. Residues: CASSGVSLAFYEQYF.

CDR3 DNA sequence: TGTGCCAGCAGCTTAGGCGGGGGCGCCGTCCGTGCTAACTATGGCTACACCTTC. Its translation: CASSLGGGAVRANYGYTF. This chain joins TRBV7-2 and TRBJ1-2; weak D call: TRBD1 (6 bases). The germline V and J ends were trimmed by 1 base and 0 bases, with 18 bases remaining between them. The germline gives CDR1 SGHTA, CDR2 FQGNSA. The CDR3 covers 18 residues.

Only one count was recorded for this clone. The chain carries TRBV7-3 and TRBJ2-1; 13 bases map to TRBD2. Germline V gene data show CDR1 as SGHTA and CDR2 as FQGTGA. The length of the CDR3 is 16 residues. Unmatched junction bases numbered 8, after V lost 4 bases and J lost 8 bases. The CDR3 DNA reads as TGTGCCAGCAGCTCGACTAGCGGGAGGTCTCGCGATGAGCAGTTCTTC. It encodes CASSSTSGRSRDEQFF.

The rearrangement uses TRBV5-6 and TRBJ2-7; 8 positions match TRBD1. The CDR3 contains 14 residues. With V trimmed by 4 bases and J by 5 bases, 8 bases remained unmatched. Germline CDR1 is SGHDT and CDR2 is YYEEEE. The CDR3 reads CASSPGQGRDEQYF. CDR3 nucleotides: TGTGCCAGCAGCCCCGGACAGGGAAGAGACGAGCAGTACTTC. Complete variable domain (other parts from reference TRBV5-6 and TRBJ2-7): DAGVTQSPTHLIKTRGQQVTLRCSPKSGHDTVSWYQQALGQGPQFIFQYYEEEERQRGNFPDRFSGHQFPNYSSELNVNALLLGDSALYLCASSPGQGRDEQYFGPGTRLTVT.

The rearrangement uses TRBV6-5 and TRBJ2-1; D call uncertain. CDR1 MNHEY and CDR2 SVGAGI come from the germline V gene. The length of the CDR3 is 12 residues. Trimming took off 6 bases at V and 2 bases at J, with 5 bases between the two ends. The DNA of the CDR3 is TGTGCCAGCAGCACAACCTACAATGAGCAGTTCTTC. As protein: CASSTTYNEQFF.

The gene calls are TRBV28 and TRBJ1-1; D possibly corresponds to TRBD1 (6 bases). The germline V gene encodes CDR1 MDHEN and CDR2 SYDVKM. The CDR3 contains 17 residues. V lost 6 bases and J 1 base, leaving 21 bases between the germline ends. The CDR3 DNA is TGTGCCAGCAGCCACTTTACCGGGACAAGGCCGAACACTGAAGCTTTCTTT. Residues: CASSHFTGTRPNTEAFF.

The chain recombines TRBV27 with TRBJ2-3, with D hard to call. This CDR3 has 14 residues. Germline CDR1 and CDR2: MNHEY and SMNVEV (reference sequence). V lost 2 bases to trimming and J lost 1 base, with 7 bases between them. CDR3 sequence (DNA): TGTGCCAGCAGTTTACAGAGACGCACAGATACGCAGTATTTT. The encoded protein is CASSLQRRTDTQYF.

In DNA form, the CDR3 reads TGCAGTGCTAGTTTACACGAGCAGTACTTC. Its translation is CSASLHEQYF. The chain links TRBV20-1 to TRBJ2-7; unclear D gene. This CDR3 is 10 amino acids long. Deletions cut 3 bases from V and 5 bases from J, with 5 bases between. Germline V lookup: CDR1 DFQATT, CDR2 SNEGSKA (reference sequence).

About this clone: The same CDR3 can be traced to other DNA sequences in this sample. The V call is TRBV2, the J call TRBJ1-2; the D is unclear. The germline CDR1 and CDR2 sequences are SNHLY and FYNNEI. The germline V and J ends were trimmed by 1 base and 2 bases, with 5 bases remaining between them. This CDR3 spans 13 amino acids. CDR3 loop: CASSEGGNYGYTF. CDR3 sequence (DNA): TGTGCCAGCAGTGAAGGGGGAAACTATGGCTACACCTTC.

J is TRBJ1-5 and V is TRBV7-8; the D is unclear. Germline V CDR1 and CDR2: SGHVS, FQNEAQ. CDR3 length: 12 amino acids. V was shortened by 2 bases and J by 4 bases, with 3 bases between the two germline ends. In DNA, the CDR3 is TGTGCCAGCAGCTTACTGAATCAGCCCCAGCATTTT. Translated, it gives CASSLLNQPQHF.

Here the CDR3 DNA reads TGTGCCAGAAGGGATTGCAGGCCCACTGAAGCTTTCTTT. Protein: CARRDCRPTEAFF. The chain couples TRBV5-3 to TRBJ1-1; D is undetermined. Being an ORF, TRBV5-3 has a function that is uncertain. The CDR3 is 13 residues long. V lost 5 bases to trimming and J lost 4 bases, with 12 bases between them.

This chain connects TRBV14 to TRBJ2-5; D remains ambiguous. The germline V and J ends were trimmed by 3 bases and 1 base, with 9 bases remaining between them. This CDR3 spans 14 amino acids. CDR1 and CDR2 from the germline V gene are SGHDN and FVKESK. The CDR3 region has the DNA TGTGCCAGCAGCCACCGGAGCTTCCAAGAGACCCAGTACTTC. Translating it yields CASSHRSFQETQYF.